Listed below are T cell receptor beta chains from one sample, sequenced in a study of memory CD4+ T cells and cytomegalovirus serostatus. TCRdb keeps only in-frame clones here, not all; method: immunoSEQ multiplex PCR. Seen here are tens of thousands of clones, more than 60% observed once, and the top ten hold over 0.6%. Source material: memory CD4+ T cells from blood. These receptors were taken from an adult in good health and CMV-seronegative. The CDR3 runs from the conserved cysteine through the conserved F or W. Each record gives: CDR3 length, V gene, J gene, clone size, CDR3 protein. The listing skips clone size in some rows; elsewhere it reads once, few, many or a size class.

19,TRBV5-1,TRBJ2-3,-,CASSLYPSGGPLITDTQYF
14,TRBV30,TRBJ1-1,medium-sized,CAWRETALGTEAFF
15,TRBV5-1,TRBJ1-1,-,CASSLGPGEGTEAFF
12,TRBV19,TRBJ2-2,few,CASSPTGGELFF
15,TRBV6-5,TRBJ2-2,once,CASRLMTGSTGELFF
16,TRBV7-3,TRBJ1-4,-,CASSPSPGQGPEKLFF
15,TRBV30,TRBJ1-1,-,CAWSPRVGRNTEAFF
14,TRBV30,TRBJ1-4,-,CAWSVQGIIEKLFF
13,TRBV27,TRBJ1-1,once,CASSLLDRGEAFF
14,TRBV19,TRBJ1-6,-,CASGPWAVNSPLHF
16,TRBV19,TRBJ2-7,-,CASSTTQGLSSYEQYF
15,TRBV9,TRBJ1-5,-,CASSVEGQASQPQHF
14,TRBV7-2,TRBJ1-2,-,CASSLVGQGHGYTF
15,TRBV2,TRBJ2-7,-,CASTIGTSGVYEQYF
14,TRBV9,TRBJ2-7,-,CASSVEGGNYEQYF
16,TRBV5-6,TRBJ2-6,-,CASSLVDVSGANVLTF
15,TRBV5-1,TRBJ2-2,-,CASRRGQGGTGELFF
18,TRBV1,TRBJ2-1,-,CTSSQDRSAPDSYNEQFF
13,TRBV30,TRBJ1-3,few,CAWSSGSGNTIYF
15,TRBV14,TRBJ1-3,-,CASSQIRGSGNTIYF
14,TRBV19,TRBJ1-6,-,CASSTRGEDVKVHF
12,TRBV30,TRBJ2-5,-,CAWSVLVETQYF
15,TRBV5-6,TRBJ2-4,-,CASSLDTAASNIQYF
18,TRBV28,TRBJ2-3,-,CASSSARTGMTITDTQYF
15,TRBV9,TRBJ1-1,few,CASSVAGGSEEQAFF
16,TRBV30,TRBJ2-5,-,CAGQYLGGLGEETQYF
15,TRBV4-1,TRBJ1-1,-,CASSQVAVMNTEAFF
20,TRBV7-3,TRBJ2-1,-,CASSLAGTSGFGRSYNEQFF
13,TRBV18,TRBJ2-7,-,CASSSGTTYEQYF
14,TRBV29-1,TRBJ1-4,-,CSVEVQQGGEKLFF
11,TRBV7-2,TRBJ1-2,-,CASSPGLGYTF
15,TRBV6-1,TRBJ1-5,-,CASSEMSRRGQPQHF
14,TRBV6-1,TRBJ1-1,-,CASSEWAENTEAFF
15,TRBV6-6,TRBJ2-7,-,CASRSRRVDSYEQYF
17,TRBV29-1,TRBJ2-3,-,CSVGGRTRRRGTDTQYF
15,TRBV6-5,TRBJ1-1,-,CASSPLRDRPLAAFF
14,TRBV9,TRBJ1-5,-,CASSFGTAGQPQHF
18,TRBV7-9,TRBJ2-5,-,CASSPRARPGGGQETQYF
16,TRBV11-3,TRBJ1-5,-,CASSFHGQGADQPQHF
15,TRBV30,TRBJ1-6,-,CAWSGEQGVRSPLHF
15,TRBV28,TRBJ1-1,-,CASSFPGLMNTEAFF
13,TRBV5-8,TRBJ1-6,-,CASSFGGYGPLHF
17,TRBV4-2,TRBJ2-2,-,CASSSQAGQGPTGELFF